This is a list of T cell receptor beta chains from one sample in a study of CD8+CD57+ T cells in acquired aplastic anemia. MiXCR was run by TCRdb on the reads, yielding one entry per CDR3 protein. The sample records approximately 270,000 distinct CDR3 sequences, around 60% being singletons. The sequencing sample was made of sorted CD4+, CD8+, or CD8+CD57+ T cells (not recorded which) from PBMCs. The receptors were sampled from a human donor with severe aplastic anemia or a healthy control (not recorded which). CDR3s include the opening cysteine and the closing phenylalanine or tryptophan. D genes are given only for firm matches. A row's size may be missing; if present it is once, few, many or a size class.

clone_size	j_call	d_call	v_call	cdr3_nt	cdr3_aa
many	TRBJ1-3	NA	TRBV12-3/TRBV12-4	TGTGCCAGCAGTTTAGAGCAGGGATTGTCTGGAAACACCATATATTTT	CASSLEQGLSGNTIYF
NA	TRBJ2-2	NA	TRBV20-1	TGCAGTGCTAGAGATCGGGGGACAGTCCCCACCGGGGAGCTGTTTTTT	CSARDRGTVPTGELFF
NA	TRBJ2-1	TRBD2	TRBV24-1	TGTGCCACCAGTGGCGGAGGGACTAGCGGGAGAGACAATGAGCAGTTCTTC	CATSGGGTSGRDNEQFF
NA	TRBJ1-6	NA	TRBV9	TGTGCCAGCGGGGCGGCGGGGGGCAATTCACCCCTCCACTTT	CASGAAGGNSPLHF
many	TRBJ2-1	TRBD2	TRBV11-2	TGTGCCAGCAGCTTGGGACTAGCAAACAATGAGCAGTTCTTC	CASSLGLANNEQFF
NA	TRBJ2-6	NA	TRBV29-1	TGCAGCGTTGAAGCGGAGTCTGGGGCCAACGTCCTGACTTTC	CSVEAESGANVLTF
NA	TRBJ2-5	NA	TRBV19	TGTGCCAGTAAAAGTCTAGACAGCCAAGAGACCCAGTACTTC	CASKSLDSQETQYF
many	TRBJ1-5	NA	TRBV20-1	TGCAGTGCTAGAGATCCGGGGGCTGGCAATCAGCCCCAGCATTTT	CSARDPGAGNQPQHF
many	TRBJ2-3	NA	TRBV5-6	TGTGCCAGCAGCCGGACAGATACAAGCACAGATACGCAGTATTTT	CASSRTDTSTDTQYF
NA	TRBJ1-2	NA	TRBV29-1	TGCAGCGTTGAGAGGAGAACTAACTATGGCTACACCTTC	CSVERRTNYGYTF
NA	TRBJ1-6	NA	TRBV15	TGTGCCACCAGCAGAGATTGGAATTCACCCCTCCACTTT	CATSRDWNSPLHF
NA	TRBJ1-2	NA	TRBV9	TGTGCCAGCAGCGTAAGGCAGTCTAACTATGGCTACACCTTC	CASSVRQSNYGYTF
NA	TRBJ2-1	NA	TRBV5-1	TGCGCCAGCAGCTTCTTAAGCGGAGTCTCCTACAATGAGCAGTTCTTC	CASSFLSGVSYNEQFF
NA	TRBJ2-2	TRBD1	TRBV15	TGTGCCACCAGCAGAGATATTTGGATGACAGGGGGCACCGGGGAGCTGTTTTTT	CATSRDIWMTGGTGELFF
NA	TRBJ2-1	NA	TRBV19	TGTGCCAGTAGTACCGGAGGGGTAAGTGCTAGCAATGAGCAGTTCTTC	CASSTGGVSASNEQFF
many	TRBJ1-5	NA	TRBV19	TGTGCCAGTAGCCTAATACTAGAGTCCATACCAAATCAGCCCCAGCATTTT	CASSLILESIPNQPQHF
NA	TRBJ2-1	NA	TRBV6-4	TGTGCCAGCAGTGACTCGGACACTTCCAATGAGCAGTTCTTC	CASSDSDTSNEQFF
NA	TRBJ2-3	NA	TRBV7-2	TGTGCCAGCAGCCCGCCGGGGGTACTAAATACGCAGTATTTT	CASSPPGVLNTQYF